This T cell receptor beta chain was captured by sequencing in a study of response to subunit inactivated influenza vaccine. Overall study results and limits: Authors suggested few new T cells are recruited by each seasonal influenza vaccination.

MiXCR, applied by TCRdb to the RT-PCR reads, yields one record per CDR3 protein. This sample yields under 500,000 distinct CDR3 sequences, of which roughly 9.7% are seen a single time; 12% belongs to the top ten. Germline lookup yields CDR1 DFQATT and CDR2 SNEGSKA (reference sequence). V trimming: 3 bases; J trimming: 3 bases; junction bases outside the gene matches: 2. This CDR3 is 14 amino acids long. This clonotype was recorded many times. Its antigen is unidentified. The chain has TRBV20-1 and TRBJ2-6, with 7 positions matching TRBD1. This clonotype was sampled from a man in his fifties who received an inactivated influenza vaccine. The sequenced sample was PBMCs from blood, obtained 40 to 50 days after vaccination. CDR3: CSARRGRGANVLTF. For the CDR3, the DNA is TGCAGTGCTAGGAGGGGGCGTGGGGCCAACGTCCTGACTTTC.